These 22 T cell receptor beta chains were sequenced from one sample in a study of T-cell memory formation after mild COVID-19. TCRdb re-called the 5' RACE reads through MiXCR, storing one row per CDR3 protein. There are tens of thousands of distinct CDR3 sequences in the sample; approximately 10% occur only once, and just under 30% lies in the top ten. Material: PBMCs or a T cell subset sorted from them (not recorded which). Receptors originate from a man aged 18 to 29 who had mild COVID-19 (a few samples of this study predate the infection). Cell type and time point are not known.

The sample holds many counts of this clonotype. The chain employs TRBV11-2 and TRBJ2-5; D possibly corresponds to TRBD2 (7 bases). Germline V gene lookup returns CDR1 SGHAT and CDR2 FQNNGV. V dropped 4 bases and J dropped 4 bases, with 19 bases sitting between them. The CDR3 runs 16 residues. CDR3 in DNA: TGTGCCAGCAGCTCCCAGAGGGCTAGGGGGGGAGAGACCCAGTACTTC. Translated: CASSSQRARGGETQYF. The whole variable domain, filled in from reference TRBV11-2 and TRBJ2-5, reads EAGVAQSPRYKIIEKRQSVAFWCNPISGHATLYWYQQILGQGPKLLIQFQNNGVVDDSQLPKDRFSAERLKGVDSTLKIQPAKLEDSAVYLCASSSQRARGGETQYFGPGTRLLVL.

The chain combines TRBV10-3 with TRBJ2-6, with no clear D. The CDR3 extends over 16 amino acids. Trimming stripped 0 bases from V and 0 bases from J, with 6 bases between. Germline lookup yields CDR1 ENHRY and CDR2 SYGVKD. In nucleotides, the CDR3 is TGTGCCATCAGTGAGTCTGGGCTCTCTGGGGCCAACGTCCTGACTTTC. Translated: CAISESGLSGANVLTF.

This clonotype has at least ten counts. The rearrangement joins TRBV12-3 or TRBV12-4 to TRBJ1-2, with 8 bases aligning to TRBD1. Trimming took 3 bases from V and 6 from J; bases not matched to a gene: 3. The CDR3 sequence is 13 residues long. CDR3 nucleotide sequence: TGTGCCAGCAGTTTCCAGACAGGGGATGGCTACACCTTC. This translates into CASSFQTGDGYTF.

This rearrangement joins TRBV12-3 or TRBV12-4 to TRBJ1-2; D is perhaps TRBD1 (6 bases). CDR3 length: 13 residues. Trimming pared 0 bases from V and 6 bases from J, leaving 8 bases between. This CDR3 reads CASSLAHRDGYTF. The CDR3 DNA sequence: TGTGCCAGCAGTTTAGCACACAGGGATGGCTACACCTTC.

This clonotype occurred many times. The chain couples TRBV5-6 to TRBJ2-3; D is unresolved. Germline V gene data show CDR1 as SGHDT and CDR2 as YYEEEE. The CDR3 has 11 residues. Trimming cost V 6 bases and J 5 bases, with 7 bases left between them. The CDR3 nucleotides read TGTGCCAGCACCGTGGGAGATACGCAGTATTTT. Protein product: CASTVGDTQYF. Full variable domain (outside the CDR3, taken from reference TRBV5-6 and TRBJ2-3): DAGVTQSPTHLIKTRGQQVTLRCSPKSGHDTVSWYQQALGQGPQFIFQYYEEEERQRGNFPDRFSGHQFPNYSSELNVNALLLGDSALYLCASTVGDTQYFGPGTRLTVL.

This clonotype was seen repeatedly, ten times or more. This rearrangement joins TRBV12-3 or TRBV12-4 to TRBJ2-7; 8 positions agree with TRBD1. Losses at the gene ends were 4 bases for V and 3 bases for J; bases not matched to a gene: 8. This CDR3 spans 15 amino acids. The CDR3 loop reads CASSSRQGKRYEQYF. CDR3 sequence (DNA): TGTGCCAGCAGTTCGCGACAGGGGAAACGCTACGAGCAGTACTTC.

The rearrangement joins TRBV19 to TRBJ2-5; TRBD1 is a possible D gene (6 bases). The germline V and J ends were trimmed by 10 bases and 4 bases, with 16 bases remaining between them. From germline, CDR1 is LNHDA and CDR2 SQIVND (reference sequence). The CDR3 is made up of 13 amino acids. CDR3 DNA sequence: TGTGCCACCCGGAGAGGACAGCTAGAGACCCAGTACTTC. It is translated as CATRRGQLETQYF.

The chain employs TRBV2 and TRBJ1-3; D not resolved. This CDR3 contains 16 residues. Per the germline V gene, CDR1 is SNHLY and CDR2 is FYNNEI. V was shortened by 6 bases and J by 3 bases, with 18 bases between the two germline ends. The CDR3, as DNA: TGTGCCAGCAGGACCCGAGAATCTGGTATTGGAAACACCATATATTTT. This sequence encodes CASRTRESGIGNTIYF. Variable domain in full (rest from reference TRBV2 and TRBJ1-3): EPEVTQTPSHQVTQMGQEVILRCVPISNHLYFYWYRQILGQKVEFLVSFYNNEISEKSEIFDDQFSVERPDGSNFTLKIRSTKLEDSAMYFCASRTRESGIGNTIYFGEGSWLTVV.

This clonotype was counted many times. V is TRBV10-3 and J is TRBJ2-1; possibly TRBD1 or TRBD2 for D (5 bases each). The CDR3 covers 11 residues. Germline-derived CDR1 and CDR2 are ENHRY and SYGVKD. Trimming removed 8 bases from V and 5 bases from J, with 7 bases in between. The chain's CDR3 is CAIGGNNEQFF. The DNA of the CDR3 is TGTGCCATCGGGGGAAACAATGAGCAGTTCTTC.

This clonotype was counted many times. V is TRBV27 and J is TRBJ2-5; 9 bases are a match to TRBD1. V lost 5 bases to trimming and J lost 5 bases; unmatched junction nucleotides: 15. CDR3 length: 17 amino acids. The germline V gene has CDR1 MNHEY and CDR2 SMNVEV (reference sequence). The CDR3 loop reads CASSLTGGNRGPETQYF. The CDR3 DNA sequence: TGTGCCAGCAGTCTCACCGGGGGGAACAGGGGGCCGGAGACCCAGTACTTC.

There are many counts of this clonotype. V gene TRBV6-4 combines with J gene TRBJ2-2; D may be TRBD1 (5 bases). Germline loops: CDR1 MRHNA, CDR2 SNTAGT. V lost 0 bases and J 1 base, leaving 6 bases between the germline ends. The CDR3 has 15 residues. The DNA for the CDR3 is TGTGCCAGCAGTGACTCAGGGGAGAACACCGGGGAGCTGTTTTTT. As protein: CASSDSGENTGELFF.

This clonotype was picked up many times. The chain has TRBV6-5 and TRBJ1-1; D ambiguous. V lost 2 bases and J lost 7, with 11 bases in between. This CDR3 has 13 residues. Germline assignment: CDR1 MNHEY and CDR2 SVGAGI. In DNA form, the CDR3 reads TGTGCCAGCAGTTACGACTGGTCTCGTGAAGCTTTCTTT. Amino acids: CASSYDWSREAFF.

This clonotype was counted at least ten times. This chain links TRBV6-1 with TRBJ1-2, with D perhaps matching TRBD1 (6 bases). Trimming took off 3 bases at V and 2 bases at J, with 16 bases between the two ends. CDR3 size: 16 residues. The germline V gene encodes CDR1 MNHNS and CDR2 SASEGT. In DNA, the CDR3 is TGTGCCAGCAGTGACCCCGCGGGGGCTAGGAACTATGGCTACACCTTC. This gives the protein CASSDPAGARNYGYTF.

This clonotype has a count of ten or more. This chain links TRBV12-3 or TRBV12-4 with TRBJ2-5, with TRBD1 matching 8 bases. The CDR3 sequence is 17 residues long. Trimming took 5 bases from V and 0 from J; bases not matched to a gene: 11. The CDR3 nucleotides are TGTGCCAGCAGTCCGCCCAGGGGGCGGGGAGACCAAGAGACCCAGTACTTC. It codes for CASSPPRGRGDQETQYF.

This clonotype was recorded a few times. The chain couples TRBV6-4 to TRBJ1-4, with TRBD1 matching over 8 bases. The V gene end was trimmed by 0 bases and the J gene end by 0 bases; junction bases not matched to a gene: 9. The CDR3 spans 19 residues. Germline CDR1 MRHNA, CDR2 SNTAGT. CDR3 sequence reads: CASSDSWTGWSATNEKLFF. The CDR3 nucleotides are TGTGCCAGCAGTGACTCTTGGACAGGGTGGTCCGCAACTAATGAAAAACTGTTTTTT.

This clonotype was recorded at least ten times. V and J are TRBV5-1 and TRBJ1-4, with 10 bases matching TRBD1. This CDR3 spans 15 amino acids. Trimming cost V 4 bases and J 6 bases; bases outside gene matches: 6. Per germline, CDR1 SGHRS and CDR2 YFSETQ. The CDR3 DNA follows: TGCGCCAGCAGCCCCCTGGGGACAGGGGATGAAAAACTGTTTTTT. It codes for CASSPLGTGDEKLFF.

Many counts were recorded for this clonotype. This rearrangement joins TRBV4-3 to TRBJ1-2; perhaps TRBD1 as D (5 bases). Looked up from germline, CDR1 is LGHNA and CDR2 is YSLEER. The CDR3 length is 11 residues. The V end lost 1 base, the J end lost 10 bases, and 7 bases lay between the germline ends. The CDR3 coding sequence is TGCGCCAGCAGCCAAGGCAGGGCCTACACCTTC. Its protein is CASSQGRAYTF.

Here the CDR3 reads CASAGETGELFF. The CDR3 region has the DNA TGTGCCAGCGCAGGGGAAACCGGGGAGCTGTTTTTT. This chain links TRBV2 with TRBJ2-2, with a tentative D call TRBD1 (6 bases). CDR3 length: 12 residues. Germline CDR1 SNHLY, CDR2 FYNNEI. Trimming took off 8 bases at V and 5 bases at J, with 9 bases between the two ends. Full variable domain (remainder filled in from reference TRBV2 and TRBJ2-2): EPEVTQTPSHQVTQMGQEVILRCVPISNHLYFYWYRQILGQKVEFLVSFYNNEISEKSEIFDDQFSVERPDGSNFTLKIRSTKLEDSAMYFCASAGETGELFFGEGSRLTVL.

In this sample, this clonotype turned up many times. J is TRBJ2-1 and V is TRBV12-3 or TRBV12-4; 12 nucleotides align to TRBD2. The CDR3 contains 15 residues. Germline trimming cut 3 bases from V and 9 bases from J; bases unmatched to any gene: 6. The CDR3 sequence is CASSFSRLAGVEQFF. The DNA for the CDR3 is TGTGCCAGCAGTTTCTCAAGACTAGCGGGGGTTGAGCAGTTCTTC.

This clonotype has only a few counts. The rearrangement links TRBV5-8 to TRBJ2-3; 14 bases line up with TRBD2. After removal of 4 bases from V and 6 bases from J, the junction contained 4 bases not matched to a gene. The CDR3 covers 15 residues. CDR1 and CDR2 from the germline V gene are SGHTS and YDEGEE. CDR3 sequence (DNA): TGTGCCAGCAGCCCGGGACTAGCGGGGGTGGATACGCAGTATTTT. Its translation is CASSPGLAGVDTQYF. The full variable domain, completed using reference TRBV5-8 and TRBJ2-3, is EAGVTQSPTHLIKTRGQQATLRCSPISGHTSVYWYQQALGLGLQFLLWYDEGEERNRGNFPPRFSGRQFPNYSSELNVNALELEDSALYLCASSPGLAGVDTQYFGPGTRLTVL.

This clonotype was picked up many times. The chain combines TRBV5-6 with TRBJ1-1; 7 bases align to TRBD1. The CDR3 totals 14 residues. Germline-derived CDR1 and CDR2 are SGHDT and YYEEEE. V was clipped by 5 bases and J by 4 bases; unmatched bases: 8. CDR3 coding DNA: TGTGCCAGCAGAGGGGGCTTAGAAGGCACTGAAGCTTTCTTT. It codes for CASRGGLEGTEAFF.

This clonotype was counted ten times or more. This sequence joins TRBV30 and TRBJ1-6, with D possibly TRBD1 on 6 matching bases. The V gene's germline CDR1 is GTSNPN and CDR2 SVGIG (reference sequence). There are 14 residues in the CDR3. V was trimmed by 0 bases and J by 9 bases, leaving 12 bases between them. As DNA, the CDR3 is TGTGCCTGGAGTGTCGCGCTAGGGGGTTCACCCCTCCACTTT. Its translation is CAWSVALGGSPLHF.